One TCR beta chain is described in this entry. The data derive from a study of T-cell memory formation after mild COVID-19. The germline gives CDR1 MNHNS, CDR2 SASEGT. Trimming shortened V by 7 bases and J by 9 bases, and 16 bases separated the two germline ends. The CDR3 has 12 amino acids. cDNA libraries for TCR alpha and TCR beta, carrying sample barcodes and UMIs, came from 5'RACE with constant-segment primers. Each CDR3 protein is one row after TCRdb ran MiXCR on the 5' RACE reads. The table records hundreds of thousands of distinct CDR3 sequences, 25% of them present only once. This sequence joins TRBV6-1 and TRBJ2-7; D may be TRBD2 (7 bases). Sequencing used PBMCs or a T cell subset sorted from them (not recorded which). This sequence originates from an adult woman who had mild COVID-19 (a few samples of this study predate the infection). Cell type and time point are not known. DNA of the CDR3: TGTGCCAGCACTGGGGGGGGCCGACGGCAGTACTTC. Translated: CASTGGGRRQYF.